These 19 T cell receptor beta chains originate from one sample sequenced in a study of CD8 T cells in Susac syndrome. An input of roughly 0.45 to 1 ug of RNA was subjected to reverse transcription using random hexamers. TCRdb analysed the immunoSEQ multiplex PCR reads with MiXCR anew, one entry per CDR3 protein. The sample includes about 120,000 distinct CDR3 sequences, roughly 95% seen only once; the top ten take about 0.13%. The source material was CD4+ T cells from PBMCs. The receptor set was obtained from a human donor with Susac syndrome.

The CDR3 DNA follows: TGCAGTGCTAGCTCCCAAGCGGGAGGGCCAAATGAGCAGTTCTTC. Translation gives CSASSQAGGPNEQFF. This chain joins TRBV20-1 and TRBJ2-1; 10 positions agree with TRBD2. The CDR3 consists of 15 residues. Germline assignment: CDR1 DFQATT and CDR2 SNEGSKA (reference sequence). V was pared by 3 bases and J by 7 bases, with 9 bases of the junction left unmatched.

The V call is TRBV4-1, the J call TRBJ2-1; 9 nucleotides align to TRBD1. V was clipped by 0 bases and J by 7 bases; unmatched bases: 4. Germline-derived CDR1 and CDR2 are MGHRA and YSYEKL. The CDR3 runs to 15 residues. As DNA, the CDR3 is TGCGCCAGCAGCCAAGAGACGGGACAGGGAAATGAGCAGTTCTTC. Translated: CASSQETGQGNEQFF.

The V call is TRBV20-1, the J call TRBJ2-3, with TRBD2 matching over 7 bases. CDR1 is DFQATT and CDR2 is SNEGSKA in the germline V gene (reference sequence). The V and J ends lost 1 base and 0 bases, in that order; junction bases with no gene match: 4. This CDR3 comprises 15 residues. CDR3 DNA: TGCAGTGCTAGAGTGGCGGGAGCTAGCACAGATACGCAGTATTTT. It encodes CSARVAGASTDTQYF.

V is TRBV5-1 and J is TRBJ2-5; 7 bases match TRBD2. V shed 0 bases, J shed 2 bases, and the junction held 7 bases outside the gene matches. CDR3 length: 16 amino acids. The germline gives CDR1 SGHRS, CDR2 YFSETQ. CDR3: CASSLAGLAAQETQYF. In nucleotides, the CDR3 is TGCGCCAGCAGCTTGGCCGGCCTAGCGGCACAAGAGACCCAGTACTTC.

The chain recombines TRBV12-3 or TRBV12-4 with TRBJ2-3, with 12 bases aligning to TRBD2. The V and J ends lost 5 bases and 1 base, in that order; junction bases with no gene match: 4. This CDR3 spans 16 amino acids. The CDR3 reads CASSGLAGGRTDTQYF. CDR3 sequence (DNA): TGTGCCAGCAGTGGTCTAGCGGGAGGGCGCACAGATACGCAGTATTTT.

The CDR3 nucleotides read TGTGCCAGCAGCCCTAGCGGGAGAGCCTTCACCGGGGAGCTGTTTTTT. Translating gives CASSPSGRAFTGELFF. This rearrangement joins TRBV7-9 to TRBJ2-2; the match to TRBD2 covers 10 bases. In germline, CDR1 is SEHNR, CDR2 FQNEAQ (reference sequence). The V gene end was trimmed by 5 bases and the J gene end by 4 bases; junction bases not matched to a gene: 7. The CDR3 has 16 residues.

The rearrangement links TRBV20-1 to TRBJ2-4; TRBD2 might be the D (6 bases). The CDR3 totals 14 residues. From germline, CDR1 is DFQATT and CDR2 SNEGSKA (reference sequence). Trimming took off 5 bases at V and 0 bases at J, with 11 bases between the two ends. The CDR3 loop is CSAGGLQAKNIQYF. CDR3 nucleotides: TGCAGTGCTGGGGGACTTCAAGCCAAAAACATTCAGTACTTC.

The chain is built from TRBV7-2 and TRBJ2-2; D uncertain. The CDR3 extends over 17 amino acids. Deletions cut 0 bases from V and 0 bases from J, with 11 bases between. The germline CDR1 and CDR2 sequences are SGHTA and FQGNSA. The chain's CDR3 is CASSLAASAANTGELFF. As DNA, the CDR3 is TGTGCCAGCAGCTTAGCGGCATCAGCCGCGAACACCGGGGAGCTGTTTTTT.

The genes are TRBV29-1 and TRBJ1-1; 8 bases map to TRBD1. The V gene end was trimmed by 6 bases and the J gene end by 3 bases; junction bases not matched to a gene: 6. There are 13 residues in the CDR3. Germline V gene lookup returns CDR1 SQVTM and CDR2 ANQGSEA. CDR3 protein: CSVEIQGDTEAFF. CDR3 nucleotide sequence: TGCAGCGTCGAGATACAGGGGGACACTGAAGCTTTCTTT. The whole variable domain, filled in from reference TRBV29-1 and TRBJ1-1, reads SAVISQKPSRDICQRGTSLTIQCQVDSQVTMMFWYRQQPGQSLTLIATANQGSEATYESGFVIDKFPISRPNLTFSTLTVSNMSPEDSSIYLCSVEIQGDTEAFFGQGTRLTVV.

The chain links TRBV29-1 to TRBJ1-1; 7 nucleotides agree with TRBD1. This CDR3 spans 12 amino acids. The germline CDR1 and CDR2 sequences are SQVTM and ANQGSEA. Trimming removed 5 bases from V and 8 bases from J; junction bases left unmatched: 8. The CDR3 sequence is CSVRGQHVEAFF. DNA for the CDR3: TGCAGCGTTAGGGGGCAACATGTGGAAGCTTTCTTT.

This clonotype appeared once. V usage is TRBV29-1 and J usage is TRBJ2-1; TRBD2 matches at 10 bases. V was pared by 5 bases and J by 8 bases, with 6 bases of the junction left unmatched. Germline assignment: CDR1 SQVTM and CDR2 ANQGSEA. This CDR3 contains 13 residues. The CDR3 nucleotides are TGCAGCGTTAAGGGACTAGCGACCGATGAGCAGTTCTTC. Amino acids: CSVKGLATDEQFF.

The chain joins TRBV18 to TRBJ2-5; either TRBD1 or TRBD2 may supply D (5 bases each). The CDR3 extends over 12 amino acids. Germline assignment: CDR1 KGHSH and CDR2 LQKENI. V was shortened by 8 bases and J by 4 bases, with 11 bases between the two germline ends. For the CDR3, the DNA is TGTGCCAGCGGAGAGGGGACAGAGACCCAGTACTTC. It is translated as CASGEGTETQYF.

DNA for the CDR3: TGTGCCAGCAGCTCCCGGGACCTCTCTGGGGCCAACGTCCTGACTTTC. This codes for CASSSRDLSGANVLTF. This chain connects TRBV12-3 or TRBV12-4 to TRBJ2-6; TRBD1 or TRBD2 may be the D gene (5 bases each). The CDR3 length is 16 residues. V dropped 6 bases and J dropped 0 bases, with 12 bases sitting between them.

The CDR3 DNA reads as TGCAGTGCCCACGGGGTAGCGGGAGAGGACATTCAGTACTTC. Its translation is CSAHGVAGEDIQYF. V is TRBV20-1 and J is TRBJ2-4, with 9 bases fitting TRBD2. The CDR3 contains 14 residues. Trimming removed 6 bases from V and 8 bases from J; junction bases left unmatched: 11. CDR1 and CDR2 from the germline V gene are DFQATT and SNEGSKA (reference sequence).

This clonotype was counted once. CDR3 sequence (DNA): TGCAGCGTCGGACAGCCTAATGAAAAACTGTTTTTT. This translates into CSVGQPNEKLFF. The rearrangement uses TRBV29-1 and TRBJ1-4, with D possibly TRBD1 on 6 matching bases. V was shortened by 6 bases and J by 3 bases, with 8 bases between the two germline ends. CDR1 is SQVTM, CDR2 ANQGSEA, per germline. CDR3 length: 12 residues.

The J gene is TRBJ2-2, the V gene TRBV23-1; 14 nucleotides align to TRBD2. TRBV23-1 is designated an ORF whose function remains uncertain. Trimming took 2 bases from V and 4 from J; bases not matched to a gene: 3. The CDR3 spans 17 residues. This chain's CDR3 is CASSQDGTSGSTGELFF. CDR3 DNA sequence: TGCGCCAGCAGTCAAGACGGGACTAGCGGGAGCACCGGGGAGCTGTTTTTT.

This sequence joins TRBV4-1 and TRBJ2-1; 13 bases line up with TRBD2. From germline, CDR1 is MGHRA and CDR2 YSYEKL. This CDR3 spans 20 amino acids. V shed 2 bases, J shed 7 bases, and the junction held 17 bases outside the gene matches. In DNA, the CDR3 is TGCGCCAGCAGCCAATTCAAACTAGCGGGAGGGCAATTCAAGCTAAATGAGCAGTTCTTC. Translation gives CASSQFKLAGGQFKLNEQFF.

V and J are TRBV30 and TRBJ2-5, with a tentative D call TRBD1 (6 bases). Germline V gives CDR1 GTSNPN, CDR2 SVGIG (reference sequence). The length of the CDR3 is 16 residues. V lost 0 bases and J 4 bases, leaving 18 bases between the germline ends. This CDR3 reads CAWSVRRGMVAETQYF. CDR3 DNA: TGTGCCTGGAGTGTGCGCAGGGGAATGGTTGCAGAGACCCAGTACTTC.

This rearrangement joins TRBV3-1 to TRBJ2-6; possibly TRBD2 for D (5 bases). Germline V CDR1 and CDR2: LGHDT, YNNKEL (reference sequence). V shed 3 bases and J shed 8 bases, with 8 bases lying between them. The CDR3 runs to 13 residues. CDR3 sequence: CASSHIGTNVLTF. The DNA of the CDR3 is TGTGCCAGCAGCCACATCGGGACCAACGTCCTGACTTTC.